This T cell receptor (beta chain) originates from a study of blood T cells in healthy people across ages. In the study overall: T cells yielded about one barcoded beta molecule per two cells through template switching.

Broader study findings: Strong correlation was found linking TCR beta diversity to naive T cell percentage.

This clonotype was counted once. As yet, its antigen is unknown. It was with a sample-barcoded 5' primer and a J-beta primer mix that a second PCR of about 6 to 12 cycles was run. TCRdb re-called the 5' RACE reads through MiXCR, storing one row per CDR3 protein. The data hold some 900,000 distinct CDR3 sequences, with approximately 49% observed a single time. CDR1 and CDR2 (germline): SQVTM, ANQGSEA. V lost 0 bases, J lost 13 bases, and 11 bases stayed unmatched. The CDR3 contains 15 residues. This TCR was sampled from a man aged 25-45 years in good health. The rearrangement uses TRBV29-1 and TRBJ2-1; TRBD2 aligns across 11 bases. The source material was blood. CDR3 nucleotides: TGCAGCGTTGAAGACCCTAGCGGGGGGCACCTAGTTCAGTTCTTC. This codes for CSVEDPSGGHLVQFF.